This T cell receptor beta chain was identified in a study of PD-1 blockade in classical Hodgkin lymphoma. For the study at large: Each patient was given nivolumab 3 mg/kg through a vein every 2 weeks.

Only in-frame clones appear in the TCRdb table, and some are missing; sequencing was by immunoSEQ multiplex PCR. The table shows over 6,000 clones, with under 90% occurring only once. The V gene end was trimmed by 4 bases and the J gene end by 4 bases; junction bases not matched to a gene: 7. Germline CDR1 reads SEHNR; CDR2 reads FQNEAQ (reference sequence). The CDR3 has 14 amino acids. Concerning this clone: What it recognizes is unknown.

Findings and limits, study-wide: Baseline diversity resembling that of newly diagnosed patients was seen in complete responders. Unlike CD8+ TCR diversity, which did not rise significantly by C4D1, CD4+ TCR diversity did.

Every patient experienced relapse after autologous stem cell transplantation, and brentuximab vedotin exposure varied. Sequencing was performed on peripheral blood mononuclear cells (PBMCs), taken at baseline. The sequence was collected from a human donor with classical Hodgkin lymphoma. The rearrangement joins TRBV7-9 to TRBJ2-7; the match to TRBD1 covers 7 bases. CDR3 protein: CASSSLTGSYEQYF. The DNA of the CDR3 is TGTGCCAGCAGCTCGTTGACAGGGTCGTACGAGCAGTACTTC.